Below, one TCR beta chain is given with its context. Antigen: not known. These data belong to a study of T cell responses to AZD1222 COVID-19 vaccine. Study-level results: Of spike-specific TCRs, nearly half reportedly target regions left unmutated in variants. Vaccine-related CD4 TCRs covered spike, predominating at 160-218 and 743-854. Seropositive status at baseline applied to only 5 or 6 AZD1222 recipients.

Assay used: immunoSEQ multiplex PCR; TCRdb lists only in-frame clones, some missing. This sample has about 130,000 clones, with approximately 85% found just once. Here the sequenced sample was peripheral blood, taken 28 days after the second AZD1222 dose. This sequence originates from an adult who received the AZD1222 COVID-19 vaccine.

The CDR3 DNA follows: TGTGCCACCAGCAGAGATGGGAGCGAAAAACTGTTTTTT. This gives the protein CATSRDGSEKLFF. The rearrangement joins TRBV15 to TRBJ1-4; D is ambiguous. Trimming cost V 0 bases and J 8 bases, with 7 bases left between them. Germline V gene lookup returns CDR1 LNHNV and CDR2 YYDKDF (reference sequence). CDR3 size: 13 residues.